The table lists the clone carrying this T cell receptor (beta chain) with a few counts. Its specificity is not known. The TCR beta cDNA libraries carried unique molecular identifiers. TCRdb passed the PCR reads through MiXCR, listing each CDR3 protein once. The table has hundreds of thousands of distinct CDR3 sequences, 44% seen once. This record comes from a study of post-analysis software for immune sequencing data. General study results and limits: Significantly lower normalized Chao1 diversity was found in patients with multiple sclerosis relative to controls. F measure clustering grouped samples strongly by preparation batch. With TRBV5-6, TRBV5-1 and TRBV20-1 included, roughly five TRBV segments were more frequent in patients than in controls.

The V end was cut by 3 bases, the J end by 7 bases, with 12 bases between. Germline V CDR1 and CDR2: WNHNN, SYGVQD (reference sequence). This CDR3 spans 13 amino acids. The receptor was isolated from a girl between 10 and 17 years old with multiple sclerosis. Sequenced material: blood. The chain employs TRBV10-1 and TRBJ1-2; maybe TRBD1 (5 bases). In DNA, the CDR3 is TGCGCCAGCAGTGACAGGGTCGGCTCTGGCTACACCTTC. Its protein product is CASSDRVGSGYTF.